This TCR beta chain was recorded in a study of cytomegalovirus exposure and HLA in healthy donors (dated by TCRdb to about 2017). About the investigation overall: An earlier analysis of approximately 640 of the donors reported roughly 300 Gb of sequence data and 117 million unique TCR beta sequences from about 180 million T cells. An early release that covered about 600 HLA-typed donors contained around 300 gigabases of sequencing data and approximately 85 million unique TCR sequences. Of the 350 to 450 genotyped donors, 81% were placed in the genetic ancestry cluster associated with self-reported Caucasian donors. The study aimed to test whether signatures of past pathogen exposure could be identified by cataloging public T cell receptors. Using immunosequencing, the study profiled T cell repertoires from roughly 650 subjects and related those repertoires to cytomegalovirus serostatus. In addition to the first cohort of 650 to 800 subjects, a separate validation cohort of 130 or so different subjects was used. To predict cytomegalovirus infection status, the study combined high-throughput TCR immunosequencing, statistical association of individual TCRs with disease status, and machine learning. To study patterns of TCR occurrence, a later analysis re-analyzed previously published TCR beta repertoires from 650 to 750 donors and added high-resolution HLA genotyping. The later analysis used no new phenotypic data to find candidate immune exposures, relying instead on TCR beta sequences and their occurrence across donors. An earlier analysis of several hundred of the donors applied high-throughput TCR beta sequencing to assess whether each TCR beta V gene segment acted as functional or pseudogenic. Donor age, sex, ethnicity and CMV serostatus were compiled together with the repertoire data. A later genetic analysis used genome-wide SNP genotypes for about 60% of the 666 donors, treating that subset as a discovery cohort. Every discovery cohort repertoire had been produced on one sequencing platform. Both class I and class II loci were covered by HLA typing, at four-digit resolution. The number of donors typed differed by locus, with about 629-630 for A, B, C, DRB1 and DQB1, more than 500 for DQA1, 606 for DPA1, and 472 for DPB1. A handful of DR-DQ haplotypes were treated as single units for association and clustering because of strong linkage in the cohort. Among roughly 400 genotyped donors of the cohort, an average of approximately 220,000 unique TCR beta nucleotide sequences was sequenced per donor, of which about 19% were non-productive.

From a lookup of the germline V gene, CDR1 and CDR2 are SGHRS and YFSETQ. Counted from cysteine to phenylalanine, this CDR3 has 15 amino acids. The DNA shown is the 45-base CDR3, in frame from base 1. V loses 5 bases at its end and J loses 6 bases; junction bases beyond the gene matches: 12. Libraries came from the immunoSEQ multiplex PCR assay. A mixture of 60 forward primers for TCR Vbeta segments and 13 reverse primers for TCR Jbeta segments was used in the multiplex PCR. The CDR3 region of rearranged TCR beta genes was amplified from genomic DNA by a multiplex PCR assay. The Illumina HiSeq System was used to sequence the amplified TCR beta libraries as 87-base-pair reads. The authors processed their data as follows. A later analysis counted tens of millions of unique TCR beta chains across the approximately 700 repertoires, and roughly 11 million of these chains were shared by at least two donors. Raw reads were error-corrected and collapsed into unique sequences with a nearest-neighbor algorithm that merged closely related sequences to remove PCR and sequencing errors. To assign V, D and J gene segments, CDR3 sequences were aligned to IMGT reference sequences. For a sequence to be retained, a match of at least six nucleotides was required to both a V gene segment and a J gene segment. Rearrangements were classified as productive when the CDR3 lacked stop codons and remained in frame with V and J, and all other rearrangements were classified as non-productive. CDR3 was defined by IMGT convention, running from the second conserved V-encoded cysteine to the conserved J-encoded phenylalanine. The earlier analysis of approximately 500 of the donors excluded sequences that lacked an unambiguous match to a single V gene segment. In an earlier analysis of 450 to 750 of the donors, a V segment was called functional when productive rearrangements were above 56.7%, and segregating when the standard deviation between donors exceeded 5%. To diagnose cytomegalovirus status from the catalog of TCR beta chain sequences, a statistical classification framework was built. In a later analysis, V and J genes were assigned by comparing TCR nucleotide sequences against IMGT/GENE-DB human TR gene sequences. The TCRdist pipeline was used in a later analysis to assign CDR3 sequences and most-parsimonious VDJ recombination scenarios. In a later analysis, each TCR beta chain was defined by its CDR3 amino acid sequence together with its V-gene family, and reads without a unique V-gene family were excluded. In a later analysis, 450 to 600 highly shared, low-generation-probability nucleotide sequences were removed to address suspected cross-contamination and a sequencing artifact. In a later analysis, a clonal expansion index was calculated for each public chain from normalized within-repertoire ranks of inferred template counts. A later analysis computed generation probabilities with a VDJ recombination model fitted to out-of-frame rearrangements, and checked the results against IGoR. In a later analysis, TCR-TCR, TCR-HLA and TCR-CMV co-occurrence was scored with hypergeometric tests, and a repertoire-size bias correction was applied to TCR pairs. To estimate false discovery rates, a later analysis permuted the HLA or CMV assignments 20 times. A later analysis grouped co-occurring TCRs with DBSCAN, adding TCRdist sequence similarity when clustering within HLA-allele-positive subsets. Repertoires with fewer than 30,000 or more than 120,000 public chains were left out of co-occurrence clustering, as were a handful of repertoires with anomalous nucleotide sharing. TCRdb holds this immuneACCESS table with in-frame rearrangements only. Some clones are missing; in checked studies, unresolved V genes explain under half, and the rest has no known cause. For V, J and clone size, that table is used; D and trimming come from the DNA. A total of 130,000 or so clones appear in this sample, about 76% of them only once. The top ten clones comprise 6.5% to 8% of the sample.

In total, approximately 690 healthy bone marrow donors made up the cohort. At the time of sampling, every cohort member was nominally healthy, though immune exposures that went unrecorded were likely present. The donor tested CMV seropositive, placing the donor among the 250 to 300 seropositive members of the cohort. Every donor gave a peripheral blood sample, and the peripheral blood mononuclear cells from that sample were used for TCR beta sequencing. The Qiagen DNeasy Blood Extraction Kit was used to extract genomic DNA from the blood cell samples. With regard to this clone: Its antigen is unknown. No much larger clonotype is one base removed from it; base qualities were not supplied.

General study outcomes and caveats: According to a later genetic analysis, donors in an Asian-associated ancestry cluster had fewer N-insertions in productive TCRs than the roughly 660-donor mean. A later analysis found that TCR association rates varied across HLA loci, with DRB1 alleles showing the most associated TCRs and HLA-C alleles the fewest. The only immune exposure information available for the cohort was CMV serostatus. The sequencing pipeline was judged likely to have produced a cluster of highly shared sequence variants as a technical artifact. A further reported finding was that TCR beta sequences accurately predicted the HLA-A and HLA-B alleles for most subjects in the first cohort. The study gave a list of over 150 TCR beta chains associated with cytomegalovirus. Most TCR sequences were observed very rarely across donors, whereas some public TCRs were present in many individuals. Linkage disequilibrium might explain the correlated functional status among segregating V segments, but an unknown experimental factor could not be excluded. The classifier was reported to diagnose cytomegalovirus status with high specificity and sensitivity in both the original and validation cohorts. A later analysis found that most CMV-associated TCR beta chains appeared HLA-restricted, with HLA associations seemingly driven largely by CMV exposure. Broadly in line with IMGT annotations, most TCR beta V segments showed up in productive rearrangements about 87% or about 30% of the time in an earlier analysis of approximately 640 of the donors. The 87-base-pair reads could not distinguish some IMGT-functional V segments, including TRBV6-2 and TRBV6-3, so those segments were excluded. According to a later analysis, parvovirus B19, influenza, CMV and Epstein-Barr virus appeared linked to several top co-occurrence clusters. Specific HLA alleles were associated with over 15,000 TCR beta sequences at a false discovery rate of 0.05 in a later analysis. Strong co-occurrence of HLA alleles, especially DR and DQ, made assigning TCR associations to individual alleles difficult. The authors suggested that the approach could potentially be extended to other disease states and immunological phenotypes. Presence/absence analyses assumed roughly uniform sequencing depth across donors, an assumption that may not hold. Because HLA typing was unavailable for some donors at each locus, only the typed subset was used in association tests. Because counts were too low, roughly 18 rarely observed V segments, including chromosome 9 orphons, were left out of the earlier analysis of 500 to 650 of the donors. Three of the identified cytomegalovirus-associated TCR beta chains were confirmed in vitro to be specific for cytomegalovirus antigens. This cohort had only TCR beta chains sequenced, and the lack of alpha or paired-chain data limited which features could be detected. An association between a missense DCLRE1C variant and V-gene and J-gene trimming of TCR beta chains was found in a later genetic analysis and replicated in an independent cohort. A later analysis found that HLA-associated TCR beta chains were more clonally expanded and had lower generation probabilities than equally common non-associated chains.

This receptor chain uses TRBV5-1 and TRBJ2-5, with 8 bases matching TRBD2. This TCR came from a middle-aged man in good health and CMV-seropositive. Sequences were obtained from PBMCs. The sequenced DNA is TGCGCCAGCAGACTGGATTTCGGGGGGGTGAAGACCCAGTACTTC. This codes for CASRLDFGGVKTQYF.